The next 32 T cell receptor beta chains were all read from a single sample in a study of cytomegalovirus exposure and HLA in healthy donors. PCR involved 60 Vbeta and 13 Jbeta primers. Data came from immunoSEQ multiplex PCR; TCRdb stores just in-frame clones and leaves some out. The sample lists some 120,000 clones; around 80% were seen once. Sequencing was done on a sample of PBMCs. The receptors were sampled from a man in his fifties in good health and CMV-seronegative.

V gene TRBV11-2 combines with J gene TRBJ2-7; D is perhaps TRBD1 (5 bases). CDR3 length: 17 amino acids. The germline gives CDR1 SGHAT, CDR2 FQNNGV. Trimming shortened V by 4 bases and J by 2 bases, and 21 bases separated the two germline ends. In DNA form, the CDR3 reads TGTGCCAGCAGCTATAGTACAGGTCAATACGTTCCCTACGAGCAGTACTTC. Translating gives CASSYSTGQYVPYEQYF.

Turning to this clone: At one end, the junction sequence differs from germline, possibly due to a read error. This chain joins TRBV7-9 and TRBJ2-7; 8 bases align to TRBD1. The CDR3 has 14 amino acids. Germline assignment: CDR1 SEHNR and CDR2 FQNEAQ (reference sequence). CDR3 amino acids: CSSSFGTGAYEQYF. As DNA, the CDR3 is TGTTCCAGCAGCTTCGGGACAGGCGCCTACGAGCAGTACTTC.

The chain couples TRBV5-1 to TRBJ2-1; 9 bases map to TRBD1. Germline-derived CDR1 and CDR2 are SGHRS and YFSETQ. With 0 bases clipped from V and 4 bases from J, the junction kept 8 bases outside the gene matches. The CDR3 runs to 17 residues. The CDR3 DNA reads as TGCGCCAGCAGCTTGGCGCCGGGACAGGGAGCGTACAATGAGCAGTTCTTC. As protein: CASSLAPGQGAYNEQFF.

J is TRBJ2-6 and V is TRBV5-1; possible D gene TRBD1, 6 bases. Trimming pared 7 bases from V and 0 bases from J, leaving 17 bases between. The germline CDR1 and CDR2 sequences are SGHRS and YFSETQ. This CDR3 comprises 17 residues. The DNA of the CDR3 is TGCGCCAGCCGCACGGACAGACAGGCCTCTGGGGCCAACGTCCTGACTTTC. It is translated as CASRTDRQASGANVLTF.

This chain links TRBV18 with TRBJ2-6; D uncertain. This CDR3 region has 20 residues. Germline loops: CDR1 KGHSH, CDR2 LQKENI. V lost 6 bases, J lost 0 bases, and 24 bases lay in between. The CDR3 DNA sequence: TGTGCCAGCTCCCCCTCTCGTCTAAGGCCAGGTATCTCTGGGGCCAACGTCCTGACTTTC. It is translated as CASSPSRLRPGISGANVLTF. The entire variable domain, with the rest obtained from reference TRBV18 and TRBJ2-6, is as follows: NAGVMQNPRHLVRRRGQEARLRCSPMKGHSHVYWYRQLPEEGLKFMVYLQKENIIDESGMPKERFSAEFPKEGPSILRIQQVVRGDSAAYFCASSPSRLRPGISGANVLTFGAGSRLTVL.

This chain links TRBV19 with TRBJ2-1, with 10 bases lining up with TRBD2. CDR3 length equals 16 residues. CDR1 LNHDA and CDR2 SQIVND come from the germline V gene (reference sequence). V lost 2 bases, J lost 1 base, and 2 bases stayed unmatched. The DNA of the CDR3 is TGTGCCAGTAGTATAACTAGCGGGATATCCTACAATGAGCAGTTCTTC. It translates to CASSITSGISYNEQFF.

This chain joins TRBV29-1 and TRBJ2-7, with D possibly being TRBD1 (6 bases). Trimming cost V 5 bases and J 2 bases, with 16 bases left between them. The V gene's germline CDR1 is SQVTM and CDR2 ANQGSEA. This CDR3 comprises 14 residues. CDR3 DNA sequence: TGCAGCGTTAACCAGGGGTTCGGTCCCTACGAGCAGTACTTC. This gives the protein CSVNQGFGPYEQYF.

The V and J genes are TRBV10-3 and TRBJ2-3; 9 nucleotides agree with TRBD2. CDR3 length: 16 amino acids. Per germline, CDR1 ENHRY and CDR2 SYGVKD. After removal of 0 bases from V and 6 bases from J, the junction contained 7 bases not matched to a gene. The CDR3 DNA reads TGTGCCATCAGTGAGTCGGGTAGCGGGAGCGGCGATACGCAGTATTTT. Translating gives CAISESGSGSGDTQYF.

V gene TRBV7-2 combines with J gene TRBJ1-2; D ambiguous. This CDR3 spans 12 amino acids. V lost 0 bases, J lost 8 bases, and 7 bases lay in between. Germline V CDR1 and CDR2: SGHTA, FQGNSA. This CDR3 is CASSLAHRGYTF. The CDR3 bases are TGTGCCAGCAGCTTAGCCCACCGGGGCTACACCTTC.

The chain links TRBV4-2 to TRBJ1-6; no clear D. V was trimmed by 1 base and J by 7 bases, leaving 8 bases between them. The CDR3 totals 14 residues. CDR1 is LGHNA, CDR2 YNFKEQ, per germline. The CDR3 here is CASSQVTTNSPLHF. The DNA for the CDR3 is TGTGCCAGCAGCCAAGTCACAACCAATTCACCCCTCCACTTT.

The CDR3 DNA is TGTGCCAGCAGTTATCCGAGCGGGAGCCCCTACAATGAGCAGTTCTTC. Translation gives CASSYPSGSPYNEQFF. The chain recombines TRBV6-5 with TRBJ2-1; TRBD2 aligns across 8 bases. With 3 bases clipped from V and 2 bases from J, the junction kept 6 bases outside the gene matches. The CDR3 is made up of 16 amino acids. Germline CDR1 MNHEY, CDR2 SVGAGI.

V and J are TRBV7-9 and TRBJ1-1; 9 nucleotides agree with TRBD1. The ends lost 4 bases at V and 4 bases at J; junction bases unmatched: 1. The CDR3 length is 13 residues. The germline V gene encodes CDR1 SEHNR and CDR2 FQNEAQ (reference sequence). The chain's CDR3 is CASSWGQGTEAFF. The CDR3 DNA is TGTGCCAGCAGCTGGGGACAGGGCACTGAAGCTTTCTTT. The full variable domain, its missing parts supplied by reference TRBV7-9 and TRBJ1-1, is DTGVSQNPRHKITKRGQNVTFRCDPISEHNRLYWYRQTLGQGPEFLTYFQNEAQLEKSRLLSDRFSAERPKGSFSTLEIQRTEQGDSAMYLCASSWGQGTEAFFGQGTRLTVV.

The rearrangement uses TRBV28 and TRBJ2-3; perhaps TRBD2 as D (6 bases). V was cut by 4 bases and J by 0 bases, with 11 bases left in between. Germline lookup yields CDR1 MDHEN and CDR2 SYDVKM. This CDR3 comprises 15 residues. The CDR3 DNA is TGTGCCAGCAGTTATCAGGGACTGAGCACAGATACGCAGTATTTT. Encoded protein: CASSYQGLSTDTQYF.

The genes are TRBV19 and TRBJ2-1; possibly TRBD1 for D (6 bases). V shed 3 bases and J shed 8 bases, with 17 bases lying between them. The CDR3 runs 15 residues. In germline, CDR1 is LNHDA, CDR2 SQIVND (reference sequence). The CDR3, as DNA: TGTGCCAGTAGTATCTTTGGCAGGGGCGGCGATGAGCAGTTCTTC. Translated, it gives CASSIFGRGGDEQFF.

This clone was seen a few times. The chain joins TRBV5-6 to TRBJ1-6; D unresolved. The CDR3 is made up of 12 amino acids. CDR1 is SGHDT, CDR2 YYEEEE, per germline. The V end lost 2 bases, the J end lost 10 bases, and 7 bases lay between the germline ends. The CDR3 DNA reads TGTGCCAGCAGCTTTTCGACATCACCCCTCCACTTT. Its translation: CASSFSTSPLHF.

This rearrangement joins TRBV28 to TRBJ1-5; D gene ambiguous. Between the trimmed V and J ends, which lost 4 bases and 3 bases, there was a span of 4 bases. The germline V gene encodes CDR1 MDHEN and CDR2 SYDVKM. The CDR3 is 12 residues long. CDR3 region: CASSSNNQPQHF. The CDR3 DNA sequence: TGTGCCAGCAGTTCTAACAATCAGCCCCAGCATTTT. Based on the CDR3 plus reference TRBV28 and TRBJ1-5, the full variable domain is DVKVTQSSRYLVKRTGEKVFLECVQDMDHENMFWYRQDPGLGLRLIYFSYDVKMKEKGDIPEGYSVSREKKERFSLILESASTNQTSMYLCASSSNNQPQHFGDGTRLSIL.

V gene TRBV10-3 combines with J gene TRBJ2-7, with D perhaps TRBD2 (5 bases). This CDR3 has 16 residues. Germline V gene lookup returns CDR1 ENHRY and CDR2 SYGVKD. Trimming removed 3 bases at V and 6 bases at J, with 21 bases between. The DNA of the CDR3 is TGTGCCATCAGTGAAACGACGGGTGGGAGACGGAGCGAGCAGTACTTC. Protein sequence: CAISETTGGRRSEQYF.

This clone has a handful of counts. V gene TRBV7-2 combines with J gene TRBJ1-1; no reliable D call. Germline CDR1 SGHTA, CDR2 FQGNSA. V lost 4 bases and J 0 bases, leaving 6 bases between the germline ends. The CDR3 length is 13 residues. DNA for the CDR3: TGTGCCAGCAGCTCCCAGTTGAACACTGAAGCTTTCTTT. Amino acid sequence: CASSSQLNTEAFF.

This chain uses TRBV7-2 with TRBJ2-3; no clear D. Germline CDR1 reads SGHTA; CDR2 reads FQGNSA. There are 14 residues in the CDR3. V lost 5 bases to trimming and J lost 6 bases, with 15 bases between them. The DNA for the CDR3 is TGTGCCAGCAGCCCCCCGCCCTCAGCGGATACGCAGTATTTT. Protein product: CASSPPPSADTQYF.

The chain recombines TRBV6-1 with TRBJ2-1; D is perhaps TRBD1 (5 bases). V shed 6 bases and J shed 5 bases, with 8 bases lying between them. This CDR3 contains 12 residues. CDR1 MNHNS and CDR2 SASEGT come from the germline V gene. CDR3 sequence: CASRTDNNEQFF. The CDR3 coding sequence is TGTGCCAGCAGGACGGACAACAATGAGCAGTTCTTC.

The genes are TRBV6-5 and TRBJ2-7; TRBD2 matches at 10 bases. Trimming removed 4 bases from V and 0 bases from J; junction bases left unmatched: 3. The CDR3 runs 15 residues. Germline CDR1 reads MNHEY; CDR2 reads SVGAGI. CDR3 region: CASSSSGGRSYEQYF. The CDR3 region has the DNA TGTGCCAGCAGTTCTAGCGGGGGACGCTCCTACGAGCAGTACTTC.

This clone was seen a few times. The chain is built from TRBV6-5 and TRBJ2-5; D might be TRBD1 (5 bases). V was trimmed by 5 bases and J by 5 bases, leaving 9 bases between them. Germline CDR1 and CDR2: MNHEY and SVGAGI. The CDR3 has 12 amino acids. The CDR3 loop is CASSPGMETQYF. CDR3 coding DNA: TGTGCCAGCAGTCCAGGGATGGAGACCCAGTACTTC.

This clone appeared a single time. The rearrangement joins TRBV9 to TRBJ2-5; 11 bases map to TRBD2. V gave up 1 base and J gave up 1 base; unmatched junction bases: 3. CDR1 is SGDLS, CDR2 YYNGEE, per germline. CDR3 size: 16 residues. The CDR3 sequence: CASSVIAGGVQETQYF. The CDR3 nucleotides read TGTGCCAGCAGCGTAATAGCGGGAGGGGTCCAAGAGACCCAGTACTTC.

This chain links TRBV4-3 with TRBJ2-1; unclear D gene. V lost 0 bases, J lost 0 bases, and 12 bases lay in between. The CDR3 totals 17 residues. The germline gives CDR1 LGHNA, CDR2 YSLEER. As DNA, the CDR3 is TGCGCCAGCAGCCAAGAAGCCTTGAGTAACTCCTACAATGAGCAGTTCTTC. Amino acids: CASSQEALSNSYNEQFF.

V is TRBV9 and J is TRBJ2-7; D is ambiguous. V lost 0 bases to trimming and J lost 3 bases, with 10 bases between them. Germline CDR1 SGDLS, CDR2 YYNGEE. The CDR3 is 14 amino acids. DNA of the CDR3: TGTGCCAGCAGCGTAGCTAATAGCCACTACGAGCAGTACTTC. Protein sequence: CASSVANSHYEQYF.

The rearrangement links TRBV5-1 to TRBJ2-3, with TRBD2 matching 11 bases. The CDR3 is 17 residues long. J gave up 4 bases and V 3 bases, and 10 bases lay outside the gene matches. Per the germline V gene, CDR1 is SGHRS and CDR2 is YFSETQ. The CDR3 region has the DNA TGCGCCAGCAGCTCGCCGCGCCTAGCGGGGGGCCCAGATACGCAGTATTTT. Amino acids: CASSSPRLAGGPDTQYF.

The V gene is TRBV19, the J gene TRBJ1-2; TRBD1 matches at 8 bases. This CDR3 spans 15 amino acids. From germline, CDR1 is LNHDA and CDR2 SQIVND (reference sequence). V gave up 7 bases and J gave up 2 bases; unmatched junction bases: 9. This CDR3 reads CASTAAPGGNYGYTF. CDR3 bases: TGTGCCAGTACCGCCGCGCCAGGGGGCAACTATGGCTACACCTTC.

The chain uses TRBV12-5 and TRBJ2-3, with 15 positions matching TRBD2. The CDR3 covers 17 residues. Trimming cost V 5 bases and J 1 base; bases outside gene matches: 4. CDR1 and CDR2 (germline): LGHNT, FRNRAP. The CDR3 region is CASGRTSGRAGTDTQYF. In nucleotides, the CDR3 is TGTGCTAGTGGTCGGACTAGCGGGAGGGCCGGCACAGATACGCAGTATTTT.

In its sample, this clone was seen once. The chain links TRBV5-8 to TRBJ2-7; 8 bases align to TRBD2. This CDR3 region has 16 residues. The V gene end was trimmed by 2 bases and the J gene end by 3 bases; junction bases not matched to a gene: 10. Germline loops: CDR1 SGHTS, CDR2 YDEGEE. CDR3 bases: TGTGCCAGCAGCTTCAGGGGTATTAGCGGGATCTACGAGCAGTACTTC. It is translated as CASSFRGISGIYEQYF.

The chain links TRBV30 to TRBJ1-2; D gene unclear. V lost 5 bases, J lost 0 bases, and 22 bases lay in between. This CDR3 has 17 amino acids. Germline CDR1 GTSNPN, CDR2 SVGIG (reference sequence). CDR3 region: CAWFPAARFGANYGYTF. In DNA form, the CDR3 reads TGTGCCTGGTTTCCCGCTGCGCGTTTCGGAGCTAACTATGGCTACACCTTC.

The CDR3 nucleotides are TGCGCCAGCAGCTCGGGACTAGCGGGGGTCTCCTACGAGCAGTACTTC. Protein: CASSSGLAGVSYEQYF. This chain joins TRBV5-1 and TRBJ2-7; 14 bases are shared with TRBD2. CDR3 length: 16 residues. Germline CDR1 SGHRS, CDR2 YFSETQ. V lost 3 bases to trimming and J lost 0 bases; unmatched junction nucleotides: 2.

The V and J genes are TRBV29-1 and TRBJ1-1; tentative D call: TRBD1 (5 bases). CDR3 length equals 11 residues. The germline V gene has CDR1 SQVTM and CDR2 ANQGSEA. The V gene lost 7 bases and the J gene lost 1 base, with 7 bases spanning the gap. The CDR3 bases are TGCAGCGGGGGGGGGAACACTGAAGCTTTCTTT. It encodes CSGGGNTEAFF.